This TCR beta chain is from a study of blood T cells in healthy people across ages. Per germline, CDR1 SGHAT and CDR2 FQNNGV. This CDR3 has 17 residues. A second PCR of 7 to 11 cycles used a sample-barcoded 5' primer and a J-beta primer mix. TCRdb used MiXCR to reprocess the 5' RACE reads, holding one entry per CDR3 protein. The sample yields about 720,000 distinct CDR3 sequences, around 25% seen once. The same data also contributed to another study, on T cells of mothers and their children. This second study notes: Versus unrelated pairs, overlap was slightly higher in related mother-child pairs, without reaching significance.

The clonotype comes from a boy younger than 18 in good health. Sequences were obtained from blood. The chain links TRBV11-2 to TRBJ2-5; 8 bases line up with TRBD2. TRBJ2-1 matches the DNA end more closely, so the J call is doubtful. The CDR3 region has the DNA TGTGCCAGCAGCTCCGTCCTGCGGGGGGCCCCGGTGAATGAGCAGTTCTTC. This codes for CASSSVLRGAPVNEQFF.